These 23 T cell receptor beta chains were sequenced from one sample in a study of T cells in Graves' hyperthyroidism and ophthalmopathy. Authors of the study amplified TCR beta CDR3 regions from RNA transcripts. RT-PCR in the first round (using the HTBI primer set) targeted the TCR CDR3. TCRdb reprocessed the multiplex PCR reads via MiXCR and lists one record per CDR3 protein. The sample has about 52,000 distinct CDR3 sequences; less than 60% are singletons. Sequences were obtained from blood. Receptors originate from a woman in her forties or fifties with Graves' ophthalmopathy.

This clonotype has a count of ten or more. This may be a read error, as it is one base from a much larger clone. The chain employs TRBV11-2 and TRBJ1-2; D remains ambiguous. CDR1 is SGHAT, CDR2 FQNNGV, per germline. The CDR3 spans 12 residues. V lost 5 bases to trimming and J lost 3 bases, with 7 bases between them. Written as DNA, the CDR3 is TGTGCCAGCAGCCACGGCCACTATGGCTACACCTTC. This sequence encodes CASSHGHYGYTF.

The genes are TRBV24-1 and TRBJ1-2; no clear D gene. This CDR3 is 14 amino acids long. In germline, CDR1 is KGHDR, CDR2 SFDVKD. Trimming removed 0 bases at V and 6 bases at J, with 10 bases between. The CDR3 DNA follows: TGTGCCACCAGTGATTTGATGGGGAATGATGGCTACACCTTC. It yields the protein CATSDLMGNDGYTF.

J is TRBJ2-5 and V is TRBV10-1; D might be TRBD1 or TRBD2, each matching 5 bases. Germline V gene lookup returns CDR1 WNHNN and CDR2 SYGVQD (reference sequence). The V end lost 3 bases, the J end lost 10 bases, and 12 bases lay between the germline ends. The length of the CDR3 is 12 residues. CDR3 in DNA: TGCGCCAGCAGTGAATGTCGGGACCGCCAGTACTTC. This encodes CASSECRDRQYF.

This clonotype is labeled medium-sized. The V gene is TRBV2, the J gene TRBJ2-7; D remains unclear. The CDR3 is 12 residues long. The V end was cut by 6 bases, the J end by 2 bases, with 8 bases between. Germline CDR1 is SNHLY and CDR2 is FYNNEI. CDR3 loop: CASRDGPYEQYF. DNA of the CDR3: TGTGCCAGCAGGGACGGGCCCTACGAGCAGTACTTC.

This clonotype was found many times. CDR3 protein: CASSMDRGIYNEQFF. The CDR3 nucleotides are TGTGCCAGTAGTATGGACAGGGGTATCTACAATGAGCAGTTCTTC. This chain joins TRBV19 and TRBJ2-1; TRBD1 matches 9 bases. Germline V gene data show CDR1 as LNHDA and CDR2 as SQIVND (reference sequence). J lost 3 bases, V lost 3 bases, and 3 bases had no gene match. There are 15 residues in the CDR3.

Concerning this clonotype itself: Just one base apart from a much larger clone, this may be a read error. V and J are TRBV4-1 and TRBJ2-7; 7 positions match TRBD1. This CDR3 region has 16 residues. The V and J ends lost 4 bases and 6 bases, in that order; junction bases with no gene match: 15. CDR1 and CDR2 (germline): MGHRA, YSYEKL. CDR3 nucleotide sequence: TGCGCCAGCAGCCCCAGGACACAGGGGAACGTGGGCGAGCAGTACTTC. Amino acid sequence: CASSPRTQGNVGEQYF.

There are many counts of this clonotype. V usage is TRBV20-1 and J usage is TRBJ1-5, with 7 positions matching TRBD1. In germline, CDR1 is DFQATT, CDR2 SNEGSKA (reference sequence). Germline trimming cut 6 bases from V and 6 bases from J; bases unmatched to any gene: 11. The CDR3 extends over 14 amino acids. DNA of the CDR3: TGCAGTGCCAACAGGGGCGGTCAGGGTCAGCCCCAGCATTTT. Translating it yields CSANRGGQGQPQHF.

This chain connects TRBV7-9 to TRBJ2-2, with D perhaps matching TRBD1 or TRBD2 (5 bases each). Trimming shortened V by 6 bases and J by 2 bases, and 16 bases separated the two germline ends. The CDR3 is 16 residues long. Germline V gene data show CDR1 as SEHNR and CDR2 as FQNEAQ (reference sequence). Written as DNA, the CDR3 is TGTGCCAGCAGGCCACCGGGACCCTACAACACCGGGGAGCTGTTTTTT. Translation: CASRPPGPYNTGELFF.

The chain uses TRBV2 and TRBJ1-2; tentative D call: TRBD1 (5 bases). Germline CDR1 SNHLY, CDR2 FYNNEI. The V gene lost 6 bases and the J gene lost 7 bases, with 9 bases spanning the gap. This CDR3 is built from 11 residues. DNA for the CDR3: TGTGCCAGCAGACAAGGGGCTGGCTACACCTTC. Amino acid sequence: CASRQGAGYTF.

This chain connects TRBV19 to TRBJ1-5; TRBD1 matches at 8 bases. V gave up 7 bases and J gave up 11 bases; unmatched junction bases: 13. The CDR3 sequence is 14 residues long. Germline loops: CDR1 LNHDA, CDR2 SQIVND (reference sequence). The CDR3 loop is CASTSRGLGETQHF. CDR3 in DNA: TGTGCCAGTACTTCCAGGGGGCTGGGGGAGACCCAGCATTTT.

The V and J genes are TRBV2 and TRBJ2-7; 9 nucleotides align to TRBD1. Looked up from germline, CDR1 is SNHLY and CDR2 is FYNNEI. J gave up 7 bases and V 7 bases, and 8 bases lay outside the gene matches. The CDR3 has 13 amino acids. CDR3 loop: CASNGQGRGEQYF. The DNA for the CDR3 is TGTGCCAGCAACGGACAGGGGCGGGGGGAGCAGTACTTC.

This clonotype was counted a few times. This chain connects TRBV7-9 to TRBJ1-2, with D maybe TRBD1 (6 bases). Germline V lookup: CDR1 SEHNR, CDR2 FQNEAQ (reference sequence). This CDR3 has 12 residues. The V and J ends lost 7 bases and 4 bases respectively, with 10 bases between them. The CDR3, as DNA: TGTGCCAGCAACAGGGAGGGCTATGGCTACACCTTC. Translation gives CASNREGYGYTF.

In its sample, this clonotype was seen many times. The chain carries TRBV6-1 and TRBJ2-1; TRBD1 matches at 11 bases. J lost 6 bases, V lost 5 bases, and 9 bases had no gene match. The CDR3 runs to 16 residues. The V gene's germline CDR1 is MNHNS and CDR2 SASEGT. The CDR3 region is CASSSPGQGARNEQFF. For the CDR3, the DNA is TGTGCCAGCAGTTCGCCAGGACAGGGGGCCCGCAATGAGCAGTTCTTC.

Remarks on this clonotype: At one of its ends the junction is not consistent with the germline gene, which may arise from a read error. CDR3 bases: TGTGCCAGCAGTGGGGCAGCCAATCAGCCCCAGCGTTTT. Translated: CASSGAANQPQRF. This rearrangement joins TRBV12-3 or TRBV12-4 to TRBJ1-5; tentatively, D is TRBD1 (5 bases). The CDR3 is 13 amino acids.

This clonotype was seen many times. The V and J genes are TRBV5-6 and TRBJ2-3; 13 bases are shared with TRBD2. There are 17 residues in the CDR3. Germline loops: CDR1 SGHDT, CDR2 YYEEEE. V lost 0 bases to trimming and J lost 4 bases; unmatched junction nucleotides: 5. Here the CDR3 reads CASSLDRTSGGADTQYF. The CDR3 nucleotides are TGTGCCAGCAGCTTGGATCGGACTAGCGGGGGCGCAGATACGCAGTATTTT.

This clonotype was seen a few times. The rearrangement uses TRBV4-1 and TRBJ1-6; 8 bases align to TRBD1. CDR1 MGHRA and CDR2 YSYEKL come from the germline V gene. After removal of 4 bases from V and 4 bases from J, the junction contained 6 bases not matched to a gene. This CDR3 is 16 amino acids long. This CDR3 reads CASSRQGRGYNSPLHF. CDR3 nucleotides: TGCGCCAGCAGCCGACAGGGGCGGGGGTATAATTCACCCCTCCACTTT.

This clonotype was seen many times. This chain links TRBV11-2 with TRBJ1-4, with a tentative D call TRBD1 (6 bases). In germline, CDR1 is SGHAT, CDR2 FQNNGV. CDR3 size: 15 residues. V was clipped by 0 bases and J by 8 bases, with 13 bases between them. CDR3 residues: CASSLEAGAYEKLFF. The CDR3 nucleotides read TGTGCCAGCAGCTTAGAGGCAGGGGCTTACGAAAAACTGTTTTTT.

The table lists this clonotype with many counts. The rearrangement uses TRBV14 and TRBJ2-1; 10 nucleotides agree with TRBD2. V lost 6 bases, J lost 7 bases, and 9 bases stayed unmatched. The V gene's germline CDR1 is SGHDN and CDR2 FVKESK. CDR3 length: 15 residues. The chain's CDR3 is CASRALAGVGNEQFF. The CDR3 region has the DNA TGTGCCAGCAGAGCCCTAGCGGGAGTTGGAAATGAGCAGTTCTTC.

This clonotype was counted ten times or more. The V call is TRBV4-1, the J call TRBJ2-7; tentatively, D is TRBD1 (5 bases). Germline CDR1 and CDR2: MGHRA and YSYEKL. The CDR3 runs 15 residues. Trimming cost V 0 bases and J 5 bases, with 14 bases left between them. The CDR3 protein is CASSQDRQGWDEQYF. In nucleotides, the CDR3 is TGCGCCAGCAGCCAAGATCGCCAGGGCTGGGACGAGCAGTACTTC.

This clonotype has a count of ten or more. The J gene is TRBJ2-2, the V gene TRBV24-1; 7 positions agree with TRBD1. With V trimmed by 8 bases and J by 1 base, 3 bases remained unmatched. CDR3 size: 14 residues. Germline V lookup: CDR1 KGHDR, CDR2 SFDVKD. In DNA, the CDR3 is TGTGCCACCACCGGGACAGAGAACACCGGGGAGCTGTTTTTT. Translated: CATTGTENTGELFF.

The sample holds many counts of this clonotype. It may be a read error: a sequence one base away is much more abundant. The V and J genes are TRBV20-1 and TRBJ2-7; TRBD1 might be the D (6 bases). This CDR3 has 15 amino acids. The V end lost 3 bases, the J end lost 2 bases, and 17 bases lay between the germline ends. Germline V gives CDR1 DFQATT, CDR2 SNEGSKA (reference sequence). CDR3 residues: CSASLSGTIAYEQYF. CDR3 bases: TGCAGTGCTAGCTTATCCGGGACAATTGCCTACGAGCAGTACTTC.

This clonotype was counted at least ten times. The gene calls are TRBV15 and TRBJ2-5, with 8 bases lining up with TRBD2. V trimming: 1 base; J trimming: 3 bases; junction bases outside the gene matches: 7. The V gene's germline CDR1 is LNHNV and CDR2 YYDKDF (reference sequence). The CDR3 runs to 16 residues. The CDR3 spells CATSRGLGRGEETQYF. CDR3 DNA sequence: TGTGCCACCAGCAGAGGTCTCGGGAGGGGCGAAGAGACCCAGTACTTC.

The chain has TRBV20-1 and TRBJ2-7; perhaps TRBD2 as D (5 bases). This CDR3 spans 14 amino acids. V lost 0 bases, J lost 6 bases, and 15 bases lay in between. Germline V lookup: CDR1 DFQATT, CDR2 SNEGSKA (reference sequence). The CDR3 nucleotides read TGCAGTGCTAGAGACCTGGGCATTGCGGGCGAGCAGTACTTC. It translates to CSARDLGIAGEQYF.